This T cell receptor (beta chain) comes out of a study of OX40 agonist ivuxolimab in advanced cancers. The study, taken as a whole, reports: Near-lowest levels of clonal expansion characterized partial responders at 0.1-3.0 mg/kg. Expanded clones belonging to CD8+ T cells outnumbered, on average, those of CD4+.

A remark on this clone: The antigen is unknown.

The junction had 8 bases not matched to a gene; V was cut back by 5 bases and J by 2 bases. The CDR3 length is 15 residues. CDR1 is MNHEY, CDR2 SMNVEV, per germline (reference sequence). TCRdb's copy holds only in-frame clones and misses some; the assay was immunoSEQ multiplex PCR. The sample has about 40,000 clones, 70% to 90% seen once. This material consisted of CD4+ or CD8+ T cells sorted from blood, taken in a trial of the OX40 agonist ivuxolimab. The origin of this receptor is an adult with an advanced solid tumor such as melanoma, head and neck, liver or kidney cancer. The chain combines TRBV27 with TRBJ1-1; 7 bases agree with TRBD1. CDR3: CASSGYRGLNTEAFF. The CDR3 region has the DNA TGTGCCAGCAGTGGATACAGGGGCCTTAACACTGAAGCTTTCTTT.